These 14 T cell receptor beta chains share one sample of origin, sequenced in a study of blood T cells in healthy people across ages. The authors ran a second PCR of about 7 to 11 cycles using a sample-barcoded 5' primer and a J-beta primer mix. TCRdb passed the 5' RACE reads through MiXCR, listing each CDR3 protein once. The data hold fewer than 650,000 distinct CDR3 sequences, with 27% observed a single time. These data are also associated with another study on T cells of mothers and their children.

The sample consisted of blood. The receptors stem from a boy aged 2 to 10 in good health.

The J gene is TRBJ1-6, the V gene TRBV15; D gene unclear. CDR3 length equals 14 residues. The germline V gene has CDR1 LNHNV and CDR2 YYDKDF (reference sequence). Trimming pared 0 bases from V and 5 bases from J, leaving 5 bases between. The CDR3 region has the DNA TGTGCCACCAGCAGAGATGGGAATAATTCACCCCTCCACTTT. Amino acid sequence: CATSRDGNNSPLHF.

This clonotype was counted a few times. The V call is TRBV20-1, the J call TRBJ1-2; D is unresolved. V lost 2 bases to trimming and J lost 8 bases, with 18 bases between them. Germline-derived CDR1 and CDR2 are DFQATT and SNEGSKA (reference sequence). This CDR3 has 14 amino acids. CDR3 coding DNA: TGCAGTGCTAGACAAGGGAGGTGGCAGTTAGGCTACACCTTC. This codes for CSARQGRWQLGYTF.

This clonotype turned up a few times. The rearrangement links TRBV29-1 to TRBJ1-1; TRBD1 might be the D (6 bases). V lost 6 bases and J 0 bases, leaving 11 bases between the germline ends. Germline CDR1 reads SQVTM; CDR2 reads ANQGSEA. The CDR3 has 13 amino acids. The CDR3 DNA is TGCAGCGTCCGACAGGTCATGAACACTGAAGCTTTCTTT. Translating it yields CSVRQVMNTEAFF.

V is TRBV6-5 and J is TRBJ1-2; D call uncertain. The CDR3 covers 13 residues. The germline V gene has CDR1 MNHEY and CDR2 SVGAGI. The ends were cut back, 6 bases at V and 6 bases at J, with 14 bases in the middle. The CDR3 nucleotides are TGTGCCAGCAGAATGAGGGTGAACAATGGCTACACCTTC. Translated: CASRMRVNNGYTF.

CDR3 DNA: TGCGCCAGCAGCCAAGATCCACAGGGCCAAGAGACCCAGTACTTC. The encoded protein is CASSQDPQGQETQYF. This chain joins TRBV4-3 and TRBJ2-5; weak D call: TRBD1 (6 bases). In germline, CDR1 is LGHNA, CDR2 YSLEER. This CDR3 is built from 15 residues. The germline V and J ends were trimmed by 0 bases and 1 base, with 9 bases remaining between them.

This clonotype was detected a few times. This rearrangement joins TRBV7-2 to TRBJ2-7; maybe TRBD1 (5 bases). CDR1 is SGHTA, CDR2 FQGNSA, per germline. The CDR3 consists of 14 residues. Trimming removed 2 bases from V and 5 bases from J, with 13 bases in between. The CDR3 DNA reads as TGTGCCAGCAGCTTAATGCCAGGGTTTCACGAGCAGTACTTC. Translation: CASSLMPGFHEQYF.

This chain joins TRBV12-3 or TRBV12-4 and TRBJ2-1; 10 bases map to TRBD2. CDR3 size: 15 residues. The V and J ends lost 2 bases and 8 bases, in that order; junction bases with no gene match: 6. CDR3: CASSLPASGSDEQFF. The CDR3 nucleotides are TGTGCCAGCAGTTTACCGGCTAGCGGGAGTGATGAGCAGTTCTTC.

This clonotype was detected once. The chain carries TRBV20-1 and TRBJ2-1, with 8 nucleotides matching TRBD1. Unmatched junction bases numbered 7, after V lost 1 base and J lost 2 bases. Per germline, CDR1 DFQATT and CDR2 SNEGSKA (reference sequence). This CDR3 comprises 16 residues. The CDR3 spells CSARVNRDRTYNEQFF. Written as DNA, the CDR3 is TGCAGTGCTAGAGTCAACCGGGACAGGACCTACAATGAGCAGTTCTTC.

The genes are TRBV7-8 and TRBJ1-5, with no clear D. The CDR3 totals 14 residues. V was trimmed by 2 bases and J by 5 bases, leaving 10 bases between them. Looked up from germline, CDR1 is SGHVS and CDR2 is FQNEAQ. The CDR3 DNA reads as TGTGCCAGCAGCTTAATGGACTCCTATCAGCCCCAGCATTTT. Translating gives CASSLMDSYQPQHF.

The table lists this clonotype with many counts. The chain uses TRBV20-1 and TRBJ1-1, with a tentative D call TRBD1 (5 bases). The CDR3 is 14 residues long. CDR1 and CDR2 (germline): DFQATT, SNEGSKA (reference sequence). Trimming stripped 0 bases from V and 3 bases from J, with 11 bases between. The CDR3 reads CSAREGRVDTEAFF. The CDR3, as DNA: TGCAGTGCTAGAGAGGGGCGGGTGGACACTGAAGCTTTCTTT.

The chain employs TRBV7-8 and TRBJ2-1, with D perhaps matching TRBD2 (6 bases). This CDR3 spans 16 amino acids. Germline-derived CDR1 and CDR2 are SGHVS and FQNEAQ. V lost 6 bases and J lost 6, with 21 bases in between. The CDR3 protein is CASRFGLRDAPNEQFF. Here the CDR3 DNA reads TGTGCCAGCAGATTTGGGCTGCGGGACGCTCCCAATGAGCAGTTCTTC. Looking up the rest from reference TRBV7-8 and TRBJ2-1 gives the full variable domain: GAGVSQSPRYKVAKRGQDVALRCDPISGHVSLFWYQQALGQGPEFLTYFQNEAQLDKSGLPSDRFFAERPEGSVSTLKIQRTQQEDSAVYLCASRFGLRDAPNEQFFGPGTRLTVL.

This chain connects TRBV2 to TRBJ2-5; 9 positions agree with TRBD2. TRBJ2-7 matches the DNA end more closely, so the J call is doubtful. This CDR3 is 16 amino acids long. Germline lookup yields CDR1 SNHLY and CDR2 FYNNEI. CDR3 protein: CASNLQAAGGTYEQYF. The DNA of the CDR3 is TGTGCCAGCAACTTACAGGCAGCGGGGGGTACCTACGAGCAGTACTTC.

This clonotype was counted only a few times. V usage is TRBV7-9 and J usage is TRBJ2-3, with 8 bases aligning to TRBD2. CDR1 SEHNR and CDR2 FQNEAQ come from the germline V gene (reference sequence). V shed 4 bases, J shed 3 bases, and the junction held 6 bases outside the gene matches. This CDR3 comprises 15 residues. Written as DNA, the CDR3 is TGTGCCAGCAGCTCCTTAGCGGGACTAACAGATACGCAGTATTTT. It codes for CASSSLAGLTDTQYF.

This clonotype was picked up a small number of times. This chain uses TRBV11-3 with TRBJ2-1, with TRBD1 matching 7 bases. From germline, CDR1 is SGHNT and CDR2 YENEEA. This CDR3 has 13 residues. Trimming at V came to 6 bases and at J to 7 bases, leaving 6 bases not matched to a gene. The CDR3 spells CASSRGPENEQFF. For the CDR3, the DNA is TGTGCCAGCAGTAGGGGGCCAGAGAATGAGCAGTTCTTC.